This passage covers 31 T cell receptor beta chains from one sample sequenced in a study of CD8+ T cells in alopecia areata. cDNA serving as the sequencing template came from extracted, reverse transcribed RNA. Profiling relied on immunoSEQ multiplex PCR, and the TCRdb table lists in-frame clones only, not all of them. Of some 170,000 clones listed, roughly 58% were seen once; the top ten hold more than 15%. Specified treatment: oral pan-JAK inhibitor, 5-10 mg twice daily. The starting material was CD4+ T cells sorted from blood, obtained between weeks 55 and 65, from a patient treated with tofacitinib. The receptor set was obtained from a human donor with alopecia areata.

This clone is labeled as medium-sized. This chain uses TRBV2 with TRBJ2-2; 7 nucleotides align to TRBD2. Per the germline V gene, CDR1 is SNHLY and CDR2 is FYNNEI. This CDR3 has 14 residues. After removal of 6 bases from V and 0 bases from J, the junction contained 1 base not matched to a gene. CDR3 sequence: CASRLATNTGELFF. CDR3 in DNA: TGTGCCAGCAGACTAGCGACGAACACCGGGGAGCTGTTTTTT.

CDR3 in DNA: TGTGCCAGCAGCTTCCCCGTCGGAGCCTACGAGCAGTACTTC. Translating it yields CASSFPVGAYEQYF. The rearrangement uses TRBV11-2 and TRBJ2-7, with unresolved D. The CDR3 covers 14 residues. The germline V gene has CDR1 SGHAT and CDR2 FQNNGV. The V gene lost 3 bases and the J gene lost 2 bases, with 11 bases spanning the gap.

The chain couples TRBV23-1 to TRBJ2-3, with D unclear. TRBV23-1 carries the ORF label, with uncertain function. This CDR3 comprises 19 residues. V was cut by 1 base and J by 2 bases, with 22 bases left in between. Here the CDR3 reads CASSQCQSRNQVHTDTQYF. The CDR3, as DNA: TGCGCCAGCAGTCAATGTCAGAGTCGGAACCAGGTTCACACAGATACGCAGTATTTT.

The chain employs TRBV7-2 and TRBJ2-5; no firm D call. Trimming took 3 bases from V and 2 from J, leaving 13 bases between them. CDR3 length: 15 residues. CDR1 SGHTA and CDR2 FQGNSA come from the germline V gene. In nucleotides, the CDR3 is TGTGCCAGCAGCTTGGTGTTTGGGCAACAAGAGACCCAGTACTTC. Amino acid sequence: CASSLVFGQQETQYF. The variable domain in full, with the rest retrieved from reference TRBV7-2 and TRBJ2-5, is GAGVSQSPSNKVTEKGKDVELRCDPISGHTALYWYRQSLGQGLEFLIYFQGNSAPDKSGLPSDRFSAERTGGSVSTLTIQRTQQEDSAVYLCASSLVFGQQETQYFGPGTRLLVL.

This clone was seen more than once but under ten times. The chain is built from TRBV12-5 and TRBJ2-2, with 7 bases fitting TRBD2. V lost 6 bases and J lost 5; bases outside the gene matches: 3. The CDR3 is 13 amino acids. Looked up from germline, CDR1 is LGHNT and CDR2 is FRNRAP. CDR3 sequence: CASGRSGTGELFF. The CDR3 region has the DNA TGTGCTAGTGGCCGTAGCGGGACCGGGGAGCTGTTTTTT.

This clone showed up just a few times. The V call is TRBV29-1, the J call TRBJ2-3, with TRBD2 matching 7 bases. Losses at the gene ends were 6 bases for V and 11 bases for J; bases not matched to a gene: 14. The germline V gene encodes CDR1 SQVTM and CDR2 ANQGSEA. The CDR3 extends over 13 amino acids. The CDR3, as DNA: TGCAGCGTGGATATAGGTCTAGCGGCCGAGCAGTATTTT. It codes for CSVDIGLAAEQYF.

The V gene is TRBV11-3, the J gene TRBJ2-7, with D hard to call. The CDR3 has 9 residues. The germline V gene has CDR1 SGHNT and CDR2 YENEEA. The V end was cut by 7 bases, the J end by 3 bases, with 1 base between. CDR3 sequence: CASNYEQYF. The CDR3 DNA is TGTGCCAGCAACTACGAGCAGTACTTC. Based on the CDR3 plus reference TRBV11-3 and TRBJ2-7, the full variable domain is EAGVVQSPRYKIIEKKQPVAFWCNPISGHNTLYWYLQNLGQGPELLIRYENEEAVDDSQLPKDRFSAERLKGVDSTLKIQPAELGDSAVYLCASNYEQYFGPGTRLTVT.

This clone was seen only a few times. Other DNA sequences in this sample translate to the same CDR3. The chain's CDR3 is CASRRDRGSTDTQYF. In DNA form, the CDR3 reads TGTGCCAGCAGACGGGACAGGGGAAGCACAGATACGCAGTATTTT. The V call is TRBV7-2, the J call TRBJ2-3; 10 bases match TRBD1. The CDR3 covers 15 residues. V shed 6 bases and J 0 bases; nucleotides not matched to a gene: 3. Germline CDR1 SGHTA, CDR2 FQGNSA. The full variable domain, completed using reference TRBV7-2 and TRBJ2-3, is GAGVSQSPSNKVTEKGKDVELRCDPISGHTALYWYRQSLGQGLEFLIYFQGNSAPDKSGLPSDRFSAERTGGSVSTLTIQRTQQEDSAVYLCASRRDRGSTDTQYFGPGTRLTVL.

The J gene is TRBJ2-7, the V gene TRBV5-4; D unclear. The CDR3 sequence is 17 residues long. V lost 0 bases and J 3 bases, leaving 19 bases between the germline ends. Germline V lookup: CDR1 SGHNT, CDR2 YYREEE (reference sequence). In DNA form, the CDR3 reads TGTGCCAGCAGCTTGGCCGCAGCCTTCCAGAAAATCTACGAGCAGTACTTC. It translates to CASSLAAAFQKIYEQYF.

This clone was seen a few times. The CDR3 region is CASTLGGTGKNIQYF. CDR3 bases: TGTGCCAGCACCCTTGGCGGGACAGGGAAAAACATTCAGTACTTC. The V call is TRBV6-1, the J call TRBJ2-4, with 9 nucleotides matching TRBD1. Germline CDR1 MNHNS, CDR2 SASEGT. V lost 7 bases, J lost 4 bases, and 8 bases stayed unmatched. CDR3 size: 15 residues.

A few counts support this clone. The chain is built from TRBV12-5 and TRBJ2-3; TRBD1 agrees at 9 bases. Germline-derived CDR1 and CDR2 are LGHNT and FRNRAP. Unmatched junction bases numbered 8, after V lost 9 bases and J lost 4 bases. CDR3 length: 14 residues. This chain's CDR3 is CASGSQGAADTQYF. The CDR3 DNA sequence: TGTGCTAGCGGATCACAGGGGGCGGCAGATACGCAGTATTTT. Together with reference TRBV12-5 and TRBJ2-3, the CDR3 gives the full variable domain: DARVTQTPRHKVTEMGQEVTMRCQPILGHNTVFWYRQTMMQGLELLAYFRNRAPLDDSGMPKDRFSAEMPDATLATLKIQPSEPRDSAVYFCASGSQGAADTQYFGPGTRLTVL.

As to this clone: The sample has other DNA sequences that encode this CDR3 too. The chain uses TRBV10-1 and TRBJ2-5, with D perhaps matching TRBD2 (5 bases). V was trimmed by 5 bases and J by 2 bases, leaving 6 bases between them. In germline, CDR1 is WNHNN, CDR2 SYGVQD (reference sequence). This CDR3 is 12 amino acids long. This CDR3 is CASSRGQETQYF. The DNA of the CDR3 is TGCGCCAGCAGTCGGGGTCAAGAGACCCAGTACTTC.

This rearrangement joins TRBV7-2 to TRBJ2-7; TRBD1 matches 9 bases. After removal of 5 bases from V and 6 bases from J, the junction contained 11 bases not matched to a gene. This CDR3 is 15 amino acids long. Looked up from germline, CDR1 is SGHTA and CDR2 is FQGNSA. The CDR3 DNA is TGTGCCAGCAGCGGGCGACAGGGGGGGGCTTCCGAGCAGTACTTC. Amino acid sequence: CASSGRQGGASEQYF.

This chain uses TRBV2 with TRBJ1-5; a weak D match, TRBD1 (5 bases). V shed 6 bases and J shed 9 bases, with 24 bases lying between them. The CDR3 is 16 residues long. The germline V gene has CDR1 SNHLY and CDR2 FYNNEI. Here the CDR3 reads CASSLTPGPAGGPQHF. Here the CDR3 DNA reads TGTGCCAGCAGCCTTACGCCCGGGCCAGCCGGGGGGCCCCAGCATTTT.

This chain uses TRBV5-6 with TRBJ2-4; D might be TRBD1 or TRBD2, each matching 5 bases. CDR3 length equals 15 residues. Looked up from germline, CDR1 is SGHDT and CDR2 is YYEEEE. Deletions cut 3 bases from V and 4 bases from J, with 14 bases between. CDR3 protein: CASSSTGTAKNIQYF. Written as DNA, the CDR3 is TGTGCCAGCAGCTCAACGGGGACGGCAAAAAACATTCAGTACTTC.

This clone has more than one count but fewer than ten. The CDR3, as DNA: TGTGCCACCAGCAGAGTTCCGGGGTTCGGGTACAATGAGCAGTTCTTC. Protein: CATSRVPGFGYNEQFF. V and J are TRBV15 and TRBJ2-1, with D perhaps matching TRBD2 (5 bases). The CDR3 loop spans 16 amino acids. Per the germline V gene, CDR1 is LNHNV and CDR2 is YYDKDF (reference sequence). V lost 1 base and J lost 4, with 14 bases in between.

The J gene is TRBJ2-1, the V gene TRBV9; 8 positions match TRBD2. The ends lost 4 bases at V and 5 bases at J; junction bases unmatched: 11. Germline loops: CDR1 SGDLS, CDR2 YYNGEE. This CDR3 region has 16 residues. CDR3 protein: CASSPSSPGGHNEQFF. The CDR3 region has the DNA TGTGCCAGCAGCCCCTCGAGCCCGGGGGGGCACAATGAGCAGTTCTTC.

V usage is TRBV30 and J usage is TRBJ1-2; D gene unclear. Between the trimmed V and J ends, which lost 2 bases and 6 bases, there was a span of 19 bases. The CDR3 is made up of 15 amino acids. Germline V gene lookup returns CDR1 GTSNPN and CDR2 SVGIG (reference sequence). CDR3 in amino acids: CAWSLDSAEWDGYTF. In nucleotides, the CDR3 is TGTGCCTGGAGTCTCGACTCCGCCGAGTGGGATGGCTACACCTTC.

This chain connects TRBV29-1 to TRBJ2-1; weak D call: TRBD2 (5 bases). The germline V gene has CDR1 SQVTM and CDR2 ANQGSEA. V shed 5 bases and J shed 8 bases, with 16 bases lying between them. This CDR3 has 13 amino acids. CDR3 coding DNA: TGCAGCGTTAATGGCCCGGGATCCGATGAGCAGTTCTTC. Its translation is CSVNGPGSDEQFF.

This clone was detected once. The V and J genes are TRBV7-8 and TRBJ2-1; 8 bases fit TRBD1. Germline V CDR1 and CDR2: SGHVS, FQNEAQ. V shed 1 base, J shed 4 bases, and the junction held 3 bases outside the gene matches. The CDR3 is 15 residues long. CDR3 in DNA: TGTGCCAGCAGCTTAGTTCAGGGGGCTTACAATGAGCAGTTCTTC. Its translation: CASSLVQGAYNEQFF.

V is TRBV5-6 and J is TRBJ2-2; TRBD1 is a possible D gene (5 bases). This CDR3 has 16 residues. Germline V gene sequence: CDR1 SGHDT, CDR2 YYEEEE. The V gene lost 4 bases and the J gene lost 3 bases, with 16 bases spanning the gap. The CDR3 region is CASSAPGFSYTGELFF. The DNA for the CDR3 is TGTGCCAGCAGCGCACCAGGGTTTTCATACACCGGGGAGCTGTTTTTT. Together with reference TRBV5-6 and TRBJ2-2, the CDR3 gives the full variable domain: DAGVTQSPTHLIKTRGQQVTLRCSPKSGHDTVSWYQQALGQGPQFIFQYYEEEERQRGNFPDRFSGHQFPNYSSELNVNALLLGDSALYLCASSAPGFSYTGELFFGEGSRLTVL.

The chain is built from TRBV9 and TRBJ2-1; 7 nucleotides match TRBD2. Germline CDR1 reads SGDLS; CDR2 reads YYNGEE. V dropped 0 bases and J dropped 6; count of bases not matched to a gene: 12. This CDR3 contains 17 residues. The CDR3 sequence is CASSVGPAGDYANEQFF. The CDR3 DNA reads as TGTGCCAGCAGCGTAGGCCCTGCGGGGGACTACGCCAATGAGCAGTTCTTC.

The V call is TRBV4-1, the J call TRBJ1-1; the D gene is possibly TRBD1 (5 bases). Germline V gene lookup returns CDR1 MGHRA and CDR2 YSYEKL. V was shortened by 3 bases and J by 2 bases, with 10 bases between the two germline ends. CDR3 length: 14 residues. As DNA, the CDR3 is TGCGCCAGCAGCCACCCCGGGACCAACACTGAAGCTTTCTTT. Amino acid sequence: CASSHPGTNTEAFF.

The rearrangement links TRBV29-1 to TRBJ2-3; D tentatively fits TRBD1 or TRBD2 (6 bases each). Trimming pared 4 bases from V and 0 bases from J, leaving 11 bases between. Germline CDR1 SQVTM, CDR2 ANQGSEA. The CDR3 totals 14 residues. In nucleotides, the CDR3 is TGCAGCGTTGTGAGGGGGACTAGCACAGATACGCAGTATTTT. Its protein is CSVVRGTSTDTQYF.

This clone was observed a handful of times. V gene TRBV29-1 combines with J gene TRBJ2-7; TRBD1 aligns across 8 bases. CDR3 length equals 11 residues. The V gene end was trimmed by 3 bases and the J gene end by 7 bases; junction bases not matched to a gene: 2. Germline-derived CDR1 and CDR2 are SQVTM and ANQGSEA. For the CDR3, the DNA is TGCAGCGTTGACAGGGGGCATGAGCAGTACTTC. It encodes CSVDRGHEQYF.

The J gene is TRBJ2-7, the V gene TRBV7-2; 11 bases match TRBD2. The J segment lost 3 bases and the V segment lost 4 bases, leaving 5 bases of the junction unmatched. CDR3 length equals 15 residues. Germline CDR1 reads SGHTA; CDR2 reads FQGNSA. The CDR3 loop is CASSSIAGGLYEQYF. The CDR3 DNA is TGTGCCAGCAGCTCAATAGCGGGGGGGCTCTACGAGCAGTACTTC.

The rearrangement links TRBV7-8 to TRBJ2-5, with D possibly matching TRBD2 (6 bases). Germline-derived CDR1 and CDR2 are SGHVS and FQNEAQ. The CDR3 extends over 15 amino acids. The V and J ends lost 5 bases and 0 bases respectively, with 13 bases between them. The CDR3 loop is CASSPTRDYQETQYF. CDR3 DNA sequence: TGTGCCAGCAGCCCGACCCGGGACTACCAAGAGACCCAGTACTTC.

The DNA of the CDR3 is TGTGCCAGCAGTGAATTGCCGGACAGTAATTCACCCCTCCACTTT. It specifies CASSELPDSNSPLHF. The gene calls are TRBV6-4 and TRBJ1-6, with D tentatively TRBD1 (6 bases). The CDR3 is 15 residues long. The germline V gene encodes CDR1 MRHNA and CDR2 SNTAGT. V was cut by 3 bases and J by 6 bases, with 12 bases left in between.

Remarks on this clone: The same CDR3 also results from other DNA sequences found in this sample. V gene TRBV27 combines with J gene TRBJ1-2; D possibly corresponds to TRBD1 (5 bases). The V gene lost 0 bases and the J gene lost 5 bases, with 7 bases spanning the gap. Germline values: CDR1 MNHEY, CDR2 SMNVEV (reference sequence). The CDR3 consists of 13 residues. CDR3 loop: CASSLSGGYGYTF. The CDR3 nucleotides read TGTGCCAGCAGTTTATCGGGGGGTTATGGCTACACCTTC.

This clone was observed a few times. The chain employs TRBV29-1 and TRBJ1-1; 7 bases align to TRBD1. Germline loops: CDR1 SQVTM, CDR2 ANQGSEA. J was trimmed by 3 bases and V by 5 bases; bases with no gene match: 6. This CDR3 comprises 13 residues. CDR3: CSVYSTGDTEAFF. The CDR3 bases are TGCAGCGTTTACAGCACAGGGGACACTGAAGCTTTCTTT.

This clone has at least ten counts. The V call is TRBV19, the J call TRBJ1-1, with D possibly TRBD1 on 6 matching bases. The V end lost 7 bases, the J end lost 1 base, and 13 bases lay between the germline ends. Germline V gives CDR1 LNHDA, CDR2 SQIVND (reference sequence). The CDR3 is 14 residues long. The CDR3, as DNA: TGTGCCAGTACCGGGAGGGGGAAGAACACTGAAGCTTTCTTT. It encodes CASTGRGKNTEAFF.